Below are 12 T cell receptor beta chains sequenced from a single sample in a study of shared clonotypes between healthy human individuals (dated by TCRdb to the early 2020s). The library was produced with the immunoSEQ multiplex PCR assay. The table was pulled from immuneACCESS by TCRdb, which kept in-frame rearrangements only. Such tables lose some clones; where checked, under half of the loss comes from unresolved V genes, and the rest has no known cause. Recorded for this sample are 2 million to 2.5 million clones; 90% to 97% of them occurred a single time. The top ten clones comprise 0.13% of the sample. Sequencing was done on a sample of naive CD4+ T cells sorted from blood. What this sample's cell subset or site label stands for: CD45RA+ positively selected. The source of these receptors is a man between 18 and 35 years old in good health.

This rearrangement joins TRBV15 to TRBJ2-7, with D perhaps being TRBD1 or TRBD2 (5 bases each). V lost 3 bases to trimming and J lost 2 bases, with 26 bases between them. This CDR3 has 19 residues. Looked up from germline, CDR1 is LNHNV and CDR2 is YYDKDF (reference sequence). CDR3: CATSRTSGGIGGRTYEQYF. The DNA of the CDR3 is TGTGCCACCAGCAGGACGAGCGGTGGAATTGGGGGACGGACCTACGAGCAGTACTTC.

In the case of this clone: The same CDR3 arises from other DNA sequences in this sample as well. The chain combines TRBV2 with TRBJ2-7; unclear D gene. The V end lost 7 bases, the J end lost 3 bases, and 7 bases lay between the germline ends. The CDR3 is 11 amino acids. CDR1 is SNHLY and CDR2 is FYNNEI in the germline V gene. In DNA, the CDR3 is TGTGCCAGCATAAGAGGCTACGAGCAGTACTTC. Protein sequence: CASIRGYEQYF. Filled out from reference TRBV2 and TRBJ2-7, the complete variable domain reads EPEVTQTPSHQVTQMGQEVILRCVPISNHLYFYWYRQILGQKVEFLVSFYNNEISEKSEIFDDQFSVERPDGSNFTLKIRSTKLEDSAMYFCASIRGYEQYFGPGTRLTVT.

This clone was recorded only once. The chain couples TRBV11-3 to TRBJ2-5, with 11 positions matching TRBD1. The CDR3 is 16 residues long. In germline, CDR1 is SGHNT, CDR2 YENEEA. V shed 5 bases and J 2 bases; nucleotides not matched to a gene: 7. CDR3 sequence (DNA): TGTGCCAGCAGCAGGACAGGGGGCGGGTGGCAAGAGACCCAGTACTTC. The encoded protein is CASSRTGGGWQETQYF.

The chain links TRBV28 to TRBJ2-7, with D perhaps TRBD1 (5 bases). Trimming removed 3 bases at V and 1 base at J, with 22 bases between. The germline V gene encodes CDR1 MDHEN and CDR2 SYDVKM. This CDR3 comprises 18 residues. The CDR3 DNA follows: TGTGCCAGCAGTTTCTTCCTCGGGTTAATCGACAGTTCCTACGAGCAGTACTTC. Translating gives CASSFFLGLIDSSYEQYF.

The chain is built from TRBV7-2 and TRBJ2-5, with a possible D match to TRBD2 (6 bases). V was shortened by 1 base and J by 7 bases, with 10 bases between the two germline ends. CDR3 length: 13 residues. The germline V gene encodes CDR1 SGHTA and CDR2 FQGNSA. CDR3 sequence reads: CASSLGRERTQYF. CDR3 sequence (DNA): TGTGCCAGCAGCTTAGGTCGGGAGAGGACCCAGTACTTC.

This chain joins TRBV7-2 and TRBJ2-1, with D possibly called TRBD1 or TRBD2 (5 bases each). V lost 6 bases, J lost 7 bases, and 22 bases lay in between. The CDR3 sequence is 16 residues long. CDR1 SGHTA and CDR2 FQGNSA come from the germline V gene. Here the CDR3 reads CASSSRGATLANEQFF. In nucleotides, the CDR3 is TGTGCCAGCAGTTCTAGAGGGGCCACGCTAGCTAATGAGCAGTTCTTC.

V usage is TRBV13 and J usage is TRBJ2-1; the D gene is possibly TRBD1 (5 bases). Per germline, CDR1 PRHDT and CDR2 FYEKMQ (reference sequence). Between the trimmed V and J ends, which lost 0 bases and 7 bases, there was a span of 7 bases. This CDR3 is built from 13 residues. Written as DNA, the CDR3 is TGTGCCAGCAGCTTAGGCCAGGGAAATGAGCAGTTCTTC. Its translation: CASSLGQGNEQFF.

The chain employs TRBV11-2 and TRBJ2-3; D is perhaps TRBD2 (5 bases). The germline CDR1 and CDR2 sequences are SGHAT and FQNNGV. V was pared by 5 bases and J by 5 bases, with 17 bases between. CDR3 length: 15 residues. CDR3 nucleotide sequence: TGTGCCAGCAGCACCAGGACCGGACTCGAAGATACGCAGTATTTT. Protein: CASSTRTGLEDTQYF.

The chain uses TRBV5-1 and TRBJ2-2, with D uncertain. Deletions cut 1 base from V and 0 bases from J, with 10 bases between. CDR1 SGHRS and CDR2 YFSETQ come from the germline V gene. The CDR3 runs 16 residues. CDR3 DNA sequence: TGCGCCAGCAGCTTGTACACGTTCGCGAACACCGGGGAGCTGTTTTTT. Protein: CASSLYTFANTGELFF.

CDR3 region: CASSLDFGGRETQYF. In nucleotides, the CDR3 is TGCGCCAGCAGCCTAGACTTCGGTGGGAGGGAGACCCAGTACTTC. The chain employs TRBV5-1 and TRBJ2-5, with D perhaps matching TRBD2 (6 bases). The length of the CDR3 is 15 residues. Trimming took 4 bases from V and 5 from J, leaving 18 bases between them. CDR1 is SGHRS, CDR2 YFSETQ, per germline. The full variable domain, in which reference TRBV5-1 and TRBJ2-5 provide the parts outside the CDR3, is KAGVTQTPRYLIKTRGQQVTLSCSPISGHRSVSWYQQTPGQGLQFLFEYFSETQRNKGNFPGRFSGRQFSNSRSEMNVSTLELGDSALYLCASSLDFGGRETQYFGPGTRLLVL.

In DNA, the CDR3 is TGTGCCAGCTCACCGGGGGCGGGACCCTACGAGCAGTACTTC. This codes for CASSPGAGPYEQYF. The chain is built from TRBV18 and TRBJ2-7; D might be TRBD1 or TRBD2, each matching 6 bases. The germline CDR1 and CDR2 sequences are KGHSH and LQKENI. The V gene lost 3 bases and the J gene lost 2 bases, with 11 bases spanning the gap. This CDR3 region has 14 residues.

This clone came up a few times. CDR3 nucleotide sequence: TGTGCCAGCAGTTACCCGCGGTCCCCCCTCCACTTT. Protein sequence: CASSYPRSPLHF. The chain uses TRBV6-5 and TRBJ1-6; no clear D gene. V lost 2 bases and J lost 13, with 9 bases in between. This CDR3 comprises 12 residues. Germline lookup yields CDR1 MNHEY and CDR2 SVGAGI.